This T cell receptor beta chain is from a study of radiotherapy plus CTLA-4 blockade in lung cancer. Per germline, CDR1 LGHNA and CDR2 YSLEER. V gave up 3 bases and J gave up 5 bases; unmatched junction bases: 11. This CDR3 has 16 residues. Study outcomes and limitations: Among blood TCR repertoires after radiotherapy plus ipilimumab, tumor-derived clones expanded.

Worth noting for this clone: Its antigen is as yet unknown.

Focal radiation plus CTLA-4 blockade with ipilimumab was administered to patients who had chemo-refractory metastatic non-small-cell lung cancer. The method was immunoSEQ multiplex PCR; TCRdb's version includes in-frame clones alone and lacks a portion of them. The data show about 120,000 clones, with roughly 86% seen just once and less than 4% held by the top ten. This receptor was obtained from a human donor with non-small cell lung cancer that progressed on radiotherapy plus ipilimumab. Some clones in this sample may be carry-over from other donors' samples. The sequenced sample was peripheral blood, obtained from a patient treated with radiotherapy plus ipilimumab. This chain connects TRBV4-3 to TRBJ2-5, with 8 bases that match TRBD2. The CDR3 spells CASSQILAGGRETQYF. CDR3 bases: TGCGCCAGCAGCCAGATTTTGGCGGGGGGCCGGGAGACCCAGTACTTC.